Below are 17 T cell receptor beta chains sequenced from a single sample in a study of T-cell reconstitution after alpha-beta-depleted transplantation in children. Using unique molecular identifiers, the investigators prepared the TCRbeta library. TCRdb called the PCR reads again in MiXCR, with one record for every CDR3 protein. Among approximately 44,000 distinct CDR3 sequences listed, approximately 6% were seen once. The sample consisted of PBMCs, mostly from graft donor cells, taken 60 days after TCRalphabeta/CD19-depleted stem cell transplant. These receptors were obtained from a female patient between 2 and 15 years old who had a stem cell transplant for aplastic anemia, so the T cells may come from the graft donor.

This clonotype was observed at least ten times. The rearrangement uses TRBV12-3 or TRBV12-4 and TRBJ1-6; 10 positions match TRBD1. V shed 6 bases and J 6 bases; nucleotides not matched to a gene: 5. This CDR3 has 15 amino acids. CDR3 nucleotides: TGTGCCAGCAGGTACCGGGACAGGGGTAATTCACCCCTCCACTTT. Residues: CASRYRDRGNSPLHF.

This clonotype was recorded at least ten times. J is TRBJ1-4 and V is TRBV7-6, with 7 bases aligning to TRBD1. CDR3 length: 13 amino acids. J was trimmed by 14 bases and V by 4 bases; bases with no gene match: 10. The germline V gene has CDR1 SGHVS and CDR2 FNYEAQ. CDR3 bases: TGTGCCAGCAGCTCGGACAGGTTGGACGGTCTGTTTTTT. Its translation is CASSSDRLDGLFF.

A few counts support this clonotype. The CDR3 coding sequence is TGCAGTGCTAGAGGGAGAAGCTCCTACAATGAGCAGTTCTTC. Translating it yields CSARGRSSYNEQFF. The chain couples TRBV20-1 to TRBJ2-1; D remains ambiguous. Looked up from germline, CDR1 is DFQATT and CDR2 is SNEGSKA (reference sequence). Trimming took 1 base from V and 0 from J, leaving 7 bases between them. There are 14 residues in the CDR3.

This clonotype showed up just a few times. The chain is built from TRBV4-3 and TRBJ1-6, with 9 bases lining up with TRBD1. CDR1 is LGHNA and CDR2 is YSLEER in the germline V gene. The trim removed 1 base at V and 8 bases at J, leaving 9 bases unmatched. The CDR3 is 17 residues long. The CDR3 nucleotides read TGCGCCAGCAGCCAAGGAATGGGGGACAGGGCCCATTCACCCCTCCACTTT. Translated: CASSQGMGDRAHSPLHF.

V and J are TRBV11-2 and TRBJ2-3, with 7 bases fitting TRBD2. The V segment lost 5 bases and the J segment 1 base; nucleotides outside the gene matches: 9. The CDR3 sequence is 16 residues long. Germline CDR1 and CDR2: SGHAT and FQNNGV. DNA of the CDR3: TGTGCCAGCAGCCTTCAGCGGGGAGGGGGCACAGATACGCAGTATTTT. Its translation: CASSLQRGGGTDTQYF.

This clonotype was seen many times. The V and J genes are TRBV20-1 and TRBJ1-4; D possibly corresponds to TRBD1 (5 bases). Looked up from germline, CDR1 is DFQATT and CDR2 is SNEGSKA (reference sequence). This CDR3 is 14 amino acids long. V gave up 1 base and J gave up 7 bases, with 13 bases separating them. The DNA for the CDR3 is TGCAGTGCTAGAGGTCAGGGATGGAGTGAAAAACTGTTTTTT. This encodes CSARGQGWSEKLFF.

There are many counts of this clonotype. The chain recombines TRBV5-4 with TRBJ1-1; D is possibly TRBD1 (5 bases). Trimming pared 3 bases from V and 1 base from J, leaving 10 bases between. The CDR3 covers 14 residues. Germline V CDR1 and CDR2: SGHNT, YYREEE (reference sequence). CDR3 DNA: TGTGCCAGCAGCTCGTGGACAACGAACACTGAAGCTTTCTTT. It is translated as CASSSWTTNTEAFF.

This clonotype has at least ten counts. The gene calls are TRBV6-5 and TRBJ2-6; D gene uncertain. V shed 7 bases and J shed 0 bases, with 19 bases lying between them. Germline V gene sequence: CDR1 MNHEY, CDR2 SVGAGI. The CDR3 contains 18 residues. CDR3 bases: TGTGCCAGCAAACGTGACAAATTAATTTTCTCTGGGGCCAACGTCCTGACTTTC. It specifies CASKRDKLIFSGANVLTF.

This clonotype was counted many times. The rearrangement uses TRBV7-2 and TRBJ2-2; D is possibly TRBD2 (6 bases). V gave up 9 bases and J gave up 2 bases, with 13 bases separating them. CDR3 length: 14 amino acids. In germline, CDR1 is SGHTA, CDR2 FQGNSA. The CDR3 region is CASTGTSNTGELFF. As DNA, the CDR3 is TGTGCCAGTACCGGGACTTCTAACACCGGGGAGCTGTTTTTT. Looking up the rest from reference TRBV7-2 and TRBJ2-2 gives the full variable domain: GAGVSQSPSNKVTEKGKDVELRCDPISGHTALYWYRQSLGQGLEFLIYFQGNSAPDKSGLPSDRFSAERTGGSVSTLTIQRTQQEDSAVYLCASTGTSNTGELFFGEGSRLTVL.

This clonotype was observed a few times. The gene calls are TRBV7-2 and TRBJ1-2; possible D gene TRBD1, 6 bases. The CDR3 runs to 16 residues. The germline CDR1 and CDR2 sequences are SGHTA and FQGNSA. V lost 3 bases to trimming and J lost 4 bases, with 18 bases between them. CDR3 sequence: CASSLGVTGIPYGYTF. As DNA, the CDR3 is TGTGCCAGCAGCTTGGGGGTGACAGGTATCCCCTATGGCTACACCTTC.

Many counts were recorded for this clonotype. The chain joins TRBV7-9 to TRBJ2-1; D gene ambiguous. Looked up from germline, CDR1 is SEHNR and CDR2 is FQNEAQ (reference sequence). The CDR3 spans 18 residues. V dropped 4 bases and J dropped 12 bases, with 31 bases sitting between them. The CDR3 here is CASSSPKLGKALVSRQFF. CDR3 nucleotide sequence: TGTGCCAGCAGCTCACCCAAACTGGGTAAGGCTTTAGTCAGTCGGCAGTTCTTC.

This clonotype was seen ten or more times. DNA for the CDR3: TGTGCCAGCAGCTTAACGGGGGGAAGCTCCTACGAGCAGTACTTC. This codes for CASSLTGGSSYEQYF. The rearrangement joins TRBV7-3 to TRBJ2-7, with a weak D call TRBD2 (6 bases). CDR3 length: 15 residues. From germline, CDR1 is SGHTA and CDR2 FQGTGA. Trimming cost V 0 bases and J 0 bases, with 9 bases left between them.

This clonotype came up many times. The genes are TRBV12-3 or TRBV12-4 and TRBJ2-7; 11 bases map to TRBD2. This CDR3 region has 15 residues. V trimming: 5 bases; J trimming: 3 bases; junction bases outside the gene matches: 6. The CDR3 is CASSTTSGSLYEQYF. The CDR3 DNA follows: TGTGCCAGCAGTACCACTAGCGGGAGTCTCTACGAGCAGTACTTC.

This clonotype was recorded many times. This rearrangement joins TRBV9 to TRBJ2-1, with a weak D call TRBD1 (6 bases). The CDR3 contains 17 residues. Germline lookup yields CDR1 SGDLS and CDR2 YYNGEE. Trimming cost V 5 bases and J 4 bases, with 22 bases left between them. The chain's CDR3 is CASRPGAGRPPYNEQFF. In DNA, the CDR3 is TGTGCCAGCAGACCAGGGGCGGGTCGACCGCCTTACAATGAGCAGTTCTTC.

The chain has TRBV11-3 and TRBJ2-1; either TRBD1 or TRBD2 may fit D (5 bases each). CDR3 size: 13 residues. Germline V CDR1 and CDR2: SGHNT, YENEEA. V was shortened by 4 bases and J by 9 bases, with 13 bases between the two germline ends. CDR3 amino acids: CASSSAVGTEQFF. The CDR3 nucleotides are TGTGCCAGCAGCTCCGCGGTCGGGACTGAGCAGTTCTTC.

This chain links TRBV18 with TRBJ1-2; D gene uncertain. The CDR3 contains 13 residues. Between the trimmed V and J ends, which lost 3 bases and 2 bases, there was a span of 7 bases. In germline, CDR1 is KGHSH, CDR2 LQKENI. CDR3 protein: CASSPPGNYGYTF. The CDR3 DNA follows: TGTGCCAGCTCACCCCCGGGGAACTATGGCTACACCTTC.

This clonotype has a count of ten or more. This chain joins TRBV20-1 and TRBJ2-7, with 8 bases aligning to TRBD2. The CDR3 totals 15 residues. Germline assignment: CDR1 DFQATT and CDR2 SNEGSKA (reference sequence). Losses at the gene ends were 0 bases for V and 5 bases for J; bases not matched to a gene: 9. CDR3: CSARDQGGRKDEQYF. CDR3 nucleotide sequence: TGCAGTGCTAGAGATCAGGGCGGGAGGAAGGACGAGCAGTACTTC.